The clone carrying this TCR beta chain was found a few times. The antigen is undetermined. This entry comes from a study of naive and memory T cell subsets. Study-wide points: RNA-based TCR counts may shift with T cell activation and differentiation.

Both TRBC1 and TRBC2 were covered by a beta constant-region primer of two equimolar oligonucleotides. In TCRdb, the UMI-ligation and nested PCR reads were re-called with MiXCR into one record per CDR3 protein. The table lists 140,000 to 150,000 distinct CDR3 sequences, over 15% of them singletons. Cells stained for CD3, CD4, CD8, CD45RA and CD27 were sorted into four subsets. This TCR derives from a human donor in good health. The source material was naive CD4+ T cells from blood.

The CDR3 here is CASSRTTTLGEQFF. In DNA form, the CDR3 reads TGTGCCAGCAGCCGCACGACCACTCTGGGGGAGCAGTTCTTC. This chain links TRBV6-6 with TRBJ2-1; no firm D call. Deletions cut 6 bases from V and 10 bases from J, with 19 bases between. The CDR3 totals 14 residues. The germline V gene has CDR1 MNHNY and CDR2 SVGAGI (reference sequence).